The entry below describes one T cell receptor beta chain. Its antigen is not identified. This CDR3 comprises 11 residues. The V gene lost 5 bases and the J gene lost 3 bases, with 5 bases spanning the gap. Looked up from germline, CDR1 is SGHAT and CDR2 is FQNNGV. This entry belongs to a study of cytomegalovirus exposure and HLA in healthy donors. Study observations and caveats: Sequences of the TCR beta chain were said to predict the HLA-A and HLA-B alleles of most subjects accurately. The CMV antigen specificity of a few CMV-associated chains was confirmed through in vitro analysis. CMV serostatus alone was available as immune exposure information. Several V segments, TRBV6-2 and TRBV6-3 among them, could not be told apart and were dropped.

PCR amplification relied on 60 Vbeta primers (plus 13 Jbeta primers). Here immunoSEQ multiplex PCR was the method, and the copy in TCRdb shows in-frame clones only, minus some. The table lists roughly 120,000 clones, approximately 78% of them singletons, with just under 8.5% in the top ten. V gene TRBV11-2 combines with J gene TRBJ2-7; D uncertain. The specimen was PBMCs. This receptor was taken from a woman aged 40 to 50 in good health and CMV-seropositive. The CDR3 bases are TGTGCCAGCAGCAATAGCTACGAGCAGTACTTC. Amino acids: CASSNSYEQYF.